This TCR beta chain emerged from a study of T-cell memory formation after mild COVID-19. The germline CDR1 and CDR2 sequences are SGHTA and FQGTGA. V was pared by 1 base and J by 4 bases, with 8 bases of the junction left unmatched. This CDR3 is built from 18 residues. Sample barcodes and UMIs were carried by the TCR alpha and TCR beta cDNA libraries that 5'RACE generated with constant-segment primers. MiXCR, applied by TCRdb to the 5' RACE reads, yields one record per CDR3 protein. The sample yields roughly 200,000 distinct CDR3 sequences, 7.5% to 10% seen once. Study-wide results and caveats: Memory from before infection featured some responding clones, which suggests cross-reactive memory joined. Clones that got smaller from day 15 to 85 had even CD4/CD8, while clones growing later tipped toward CD4+.

A word on this clonotype: Its antigen is currently unknown.

This receptor was identified in a man between 18 and 29 years old who had mild COVID-19 (a few samples of this study predate the infection). Cell type and time point are not known. V usage is TRBV7-3 and J usage is TRBJ2-6, with 9 positions matching TRBD1. The sample was PBMCs or a T cell subset sorted from them (not recorded which). The CDR3 DNA follows: TGTGCCAGCAGCTTAATGGGACAGGGATTGCGCGGGGCCAACGTCCTGACTTTC. This gives the protein CASSLMGQGLRGANVLTF.